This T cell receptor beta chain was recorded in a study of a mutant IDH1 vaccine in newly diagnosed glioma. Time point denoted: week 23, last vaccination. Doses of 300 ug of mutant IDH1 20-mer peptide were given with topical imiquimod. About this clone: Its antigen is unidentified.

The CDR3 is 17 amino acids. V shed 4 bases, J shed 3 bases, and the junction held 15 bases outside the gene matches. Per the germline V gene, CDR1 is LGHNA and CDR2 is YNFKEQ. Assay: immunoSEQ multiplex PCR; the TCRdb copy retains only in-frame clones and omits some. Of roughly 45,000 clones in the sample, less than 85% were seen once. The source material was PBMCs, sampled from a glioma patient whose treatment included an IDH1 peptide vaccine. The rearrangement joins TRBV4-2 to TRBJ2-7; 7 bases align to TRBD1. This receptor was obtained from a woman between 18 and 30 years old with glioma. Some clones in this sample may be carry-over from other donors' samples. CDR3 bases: TGTGCCAGCAGCCCATACAGGGGCTCTTCCTCCGGCTACGAGCAGTACTTC. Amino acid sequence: CASSPYRGSSSGYEQYF.